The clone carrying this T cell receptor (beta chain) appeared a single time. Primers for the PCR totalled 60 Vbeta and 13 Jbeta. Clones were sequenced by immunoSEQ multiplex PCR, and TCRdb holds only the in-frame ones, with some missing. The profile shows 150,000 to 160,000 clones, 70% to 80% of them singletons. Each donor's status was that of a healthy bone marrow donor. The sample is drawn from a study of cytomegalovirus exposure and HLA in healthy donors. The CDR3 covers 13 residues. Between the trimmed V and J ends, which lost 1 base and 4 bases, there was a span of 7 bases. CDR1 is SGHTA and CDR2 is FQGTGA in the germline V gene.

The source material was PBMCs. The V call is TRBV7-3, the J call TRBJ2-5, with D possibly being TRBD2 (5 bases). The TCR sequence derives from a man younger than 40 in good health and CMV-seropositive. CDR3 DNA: TGTGCCAGCAGCTTAAGTCGGGGAGAGACCCAGTACTTC. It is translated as CASSLSRGETQYF.